This TCR beta chain was identified during a study of shared clonotypes between healthy human individuals. Findings and caveats of the study: Naive subsets generally had larger estimated richness than memory subsets.

Sequencing was performed with immunoSEQ multiplex PCR; in TCRdb, only in-frame clones are kept and a portion is missing. The sample lists 1.4 million to 1.5 million clones; around 97% were seen once. In regard to this clone: Its antigen is still unknown.

Every one of the donors was a Caucasian adult that lived in Nashville, Tennessee. Germline V gene data show CDR1 as SGHKS and CDR2 as YYEKEE (reference sequence). The CDR3 is 14 residues long. V lost 0 bases, J lost 7 bases, and 10 bases lay in between. Material: naive CD4+ T cells sorted from blood. Subset reported: CD45RA+ positively selected. The chain carries TRBV5-5 and TRBJ1-4, with D possibly matching TRBD1 (5 bases). The sequence derives from a man in his thirties or forties in good health. CDR3 loop: CASSLDRGTEKLFF. CDR3 in DNA: TGTGCCAGCAGCTTGGATAGGGGAACTGAAAAACTGTTTTTT.